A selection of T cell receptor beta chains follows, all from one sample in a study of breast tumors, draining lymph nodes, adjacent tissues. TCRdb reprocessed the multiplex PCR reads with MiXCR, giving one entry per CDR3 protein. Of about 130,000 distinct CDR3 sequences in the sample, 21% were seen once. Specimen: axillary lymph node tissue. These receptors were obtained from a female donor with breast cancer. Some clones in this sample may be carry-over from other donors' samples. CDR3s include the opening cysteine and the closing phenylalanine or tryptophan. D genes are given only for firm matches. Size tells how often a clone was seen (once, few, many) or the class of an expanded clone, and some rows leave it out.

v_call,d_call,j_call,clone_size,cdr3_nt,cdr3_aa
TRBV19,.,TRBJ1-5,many,TGTGCCATCCAGGGTGGTAGCAATCAGCCCCAGCATTTT,CAIQGGSNQPQHF
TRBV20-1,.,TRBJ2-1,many,TGCAGTCCCAGGGGACTGGGGGGAAATGAGCAGTTCTTC,CSPRGLGGNEQFF
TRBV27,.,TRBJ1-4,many,TGTGCCAGCAGTCACCGTCCCGCGGGTGAAAAACTGTTTTTT,CASSHRPAGEKLFF
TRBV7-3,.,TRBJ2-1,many,TGTGCCAGCAGCTTAATACAGGGAGGAGGGAATGAGCAGTTCTTC,CASSLIQGGGNEQFF
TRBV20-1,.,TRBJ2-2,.,TGCAGTGCTAGCAACTATCTGGGTCTCACCGGGGAGCTGTTTTTT,CSASNYLGLTGELFF
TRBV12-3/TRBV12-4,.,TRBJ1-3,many,TGTGCCAGCAGTGCCGACCGACACTCTGGAAACACCATATATTTT,CASSADRHSGNTIYF
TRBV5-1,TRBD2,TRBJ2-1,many,TGCGCCAGCAGCTTGGGACTAGCGGAAAATATTTACAATGAGCAGTTCTTC,CASSLGLAENIYNEQFF
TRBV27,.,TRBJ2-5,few,TGTGCCAGCAGTTTATCGGGGACATTCGGAGAGACCCAGTACTTC,CASSLSGTFGETQYF
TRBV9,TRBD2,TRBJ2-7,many,TGTGCCAGCAGCGCCGGGGGGACTAGCGGTAGGGAGCAGTACTTC,CASSAGGTSGREQYF
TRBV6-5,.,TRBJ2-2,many,TGTGCCAGCAGTTACGGAACCGGGAACACCGGGGAGCTGTTTTTT,CASSYGTGNTGELFF
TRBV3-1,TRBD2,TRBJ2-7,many,TGTGCCAGCAGCCAACCCTCGGGACTAGCGGGAGTCCACGAGCAGTACTTC,CASSQPSGLAGVHEQYF
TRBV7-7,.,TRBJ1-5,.,TGTGCTAGCAGTGGAGGACCTGGGCAGCCCCAGCATTTT,CASSGGPGQPQHF
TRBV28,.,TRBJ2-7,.,TGTGCCAGCAGTTTAGGAACACATTCCTACGAGCAGTACTTC,CASSLGTHSYEQYF
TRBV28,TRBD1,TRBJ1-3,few,TGTGCCAGCAGGCGGACAGGGGGTGGAAACACCATATATTTT,CASRRTGGGNTIYF
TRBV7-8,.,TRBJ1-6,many,TGTGCCAGCAGCACTAGAGACGGGTATAATTCACCCCTCCACTTT,CASSTRDGYNSPLHF
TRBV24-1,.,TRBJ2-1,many,TGTGCCACCAGTGAAGCGCAGGCTTCGTACAATGAGCAGTTCTTC,CATSEAQASYNEQFF
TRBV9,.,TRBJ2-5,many,TGTGCCAGCAGCAAGACCGGGACTTTTCAAGAGACCCAGTACTTC,CASSKTGTFQETQYF
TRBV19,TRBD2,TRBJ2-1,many,TGTGCCAGTAGTATAGAGGGTTTGTCTCTTGGCGGGAGAGATATGGGGGAGCAGTTCTTC,CASSIEGLSLGGRDMGEQFF
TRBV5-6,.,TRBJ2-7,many,TGTGCCAGCAGCTTCCAGGAAGGCGAGCAGTACTTT,CASSFQEGEQYF
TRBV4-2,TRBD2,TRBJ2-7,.,TGTGCCAGCAGCCATGTAGGGGAGGGGTCCTACGAGCAGTACTTC,CASSHVGEGSYEQYF
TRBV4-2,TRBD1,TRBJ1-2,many,TGTGCCAGCAGCCCCCTGGGGACAGGGGGGGACTATGGCTACACCTTC,CASSPLGTGGDYGYTF
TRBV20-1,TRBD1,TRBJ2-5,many,TGCAGTGCTAAAGCCGGGACAGTGCAAGAGACCCAGTACTTC,CSAKAGTVQETQYF
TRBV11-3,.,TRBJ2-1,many,TGTGCCAGCAGTAGGGTGGACAATGAGCAGTTCTTC,CASSRVDNEQFF
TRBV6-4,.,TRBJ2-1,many,TGTGCCAGCAGGCCACAGGGGGGGATACACAATGAGCAGTTCTTC,CASRPQGGIHNEQFF
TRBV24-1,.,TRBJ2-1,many,TGTGCCACCAGGGATGGACGGATAAGCTCCTACAATGAGCAGTTCTTC,CATRDGRISSYNEQFF
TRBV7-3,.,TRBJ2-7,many,TGTGCCAGCAGCTTAGGAACCCGCTACGAGCAGTACTTC,CASSLGTRYEQYF
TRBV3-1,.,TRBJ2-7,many,TGTGCCAGCAGCGGCTCCGGGACTCGCTACGAGCAGTACTTC,CASSGSGTRYEQYF
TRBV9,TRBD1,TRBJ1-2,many,TGTGCCAGCAGCGTAGGTGGACAGGGCAACTATGGCTACACCTTC,CASSVGGQGNYGYTF
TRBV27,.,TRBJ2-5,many,TGTGCCAGCGGAAGGTGGGGCGAAGGAGAGACCCAGTACTTC,CASGRWGEGETQYF
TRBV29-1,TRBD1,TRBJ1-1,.,TGCAGCGTCGGACAGGGGGCGTACACTGAAGCTTTCTTT,CSVGQGAYTEAFF
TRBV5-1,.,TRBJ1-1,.,TGCGCCAGCAGCCCGGACAAACGGGGGTTGAACACTGAAGCTTTCTTT,CASSPDKRGLNTEAFF
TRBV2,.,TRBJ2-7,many,TGTGCCAGCAGTGAAAGTCGGGACGAGCAGTACTTC,CASSESRDEQYF
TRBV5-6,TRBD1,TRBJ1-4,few,TGTGCCAGCAGCCGTCGGGGACAGGGTGATGAAAAACTGTTTTTT,CASSRRGQGDEKLFF
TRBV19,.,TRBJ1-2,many,TGTGCCAGTAGTATCAGGGGCAGCTATGGCTACACCTTC,CASSIRGSYGYTF